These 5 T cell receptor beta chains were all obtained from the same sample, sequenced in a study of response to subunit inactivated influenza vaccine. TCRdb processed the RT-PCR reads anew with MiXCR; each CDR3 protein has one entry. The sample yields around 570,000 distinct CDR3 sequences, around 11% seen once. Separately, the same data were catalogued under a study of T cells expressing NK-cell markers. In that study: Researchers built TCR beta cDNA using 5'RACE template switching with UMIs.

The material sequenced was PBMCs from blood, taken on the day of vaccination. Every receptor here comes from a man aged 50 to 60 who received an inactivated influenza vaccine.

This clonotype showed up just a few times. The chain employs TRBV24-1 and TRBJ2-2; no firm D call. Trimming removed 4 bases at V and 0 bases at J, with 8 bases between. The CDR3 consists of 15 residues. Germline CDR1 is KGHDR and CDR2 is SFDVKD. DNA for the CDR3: TGTGCCACCAGTGAGACCCCACCGAACACCGGGGAGCTGTTTTTT. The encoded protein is CATSETPPNTGELFF.

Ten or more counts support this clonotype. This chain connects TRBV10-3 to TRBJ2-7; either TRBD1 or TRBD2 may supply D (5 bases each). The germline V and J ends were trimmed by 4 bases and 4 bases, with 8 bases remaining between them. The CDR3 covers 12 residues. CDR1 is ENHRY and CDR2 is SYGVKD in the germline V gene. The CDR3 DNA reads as TGTGCCATCAGTGGTGGGGGTTACGAGCAGTACTTC. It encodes CAISGGGYEQYF.

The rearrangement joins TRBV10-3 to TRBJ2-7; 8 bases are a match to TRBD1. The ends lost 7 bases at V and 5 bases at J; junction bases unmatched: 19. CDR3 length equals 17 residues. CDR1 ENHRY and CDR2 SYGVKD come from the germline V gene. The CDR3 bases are TGTGCCATCAATGATGGGGGAGTGCAGGGGGCATTCAACGAGCAGTACTTC. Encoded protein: CAINDGGVQGAFNEQYF.

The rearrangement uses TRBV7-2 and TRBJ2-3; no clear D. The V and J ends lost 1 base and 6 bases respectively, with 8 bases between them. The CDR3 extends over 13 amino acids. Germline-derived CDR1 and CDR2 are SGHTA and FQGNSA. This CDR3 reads CASSLGRPDTQYF. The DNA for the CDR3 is TGTGCCAGCAGCTTAGGAAGACCCGATACGCAGTATTTT.

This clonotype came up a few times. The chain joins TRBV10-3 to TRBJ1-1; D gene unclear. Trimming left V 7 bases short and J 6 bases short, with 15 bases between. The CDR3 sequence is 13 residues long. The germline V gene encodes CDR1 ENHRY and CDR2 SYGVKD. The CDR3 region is CAIKRPGDAEAFF. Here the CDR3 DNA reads TGTGCCATCAAGCGCCCAGGAGACGCTGAAGCTTTCTTT.